This TCR beta chain appears in the sequencing data of a study of blood T cell repertoires in COVID-19. The assay was immunoSEQ multiplex PCR, and TCRdb's table has in-frame clones only and misses some. This sample has 200,000 to 250,000 clones, with more than 75% found just once. The specimen sequenced was PBMCs or T cells enriched from blood (not recorded which). This clonotype was obtained from a woman in her forties with acute COVID-19.

The CDR3 DNA is TGTGCCAGCTGTGGTAGGGGATTGAGCAATCAGCCCCAGCATTTT. Its protein product is CASCGRGLSNQPQHF. This sequence joins TRBV19 and TRBJ1-5; possibly TRBD1 for D (5 bases). Trimming shortened V by 9 bases and J by 1 base, and 16 bases separated the two germline ends. There are 15 residues in the CDR3. The germline CDR1 and CDR2 sequences are LNHDA and SQIVND (reference sequence). The complete variable domain, with remaining parts taken from reference TRBV19 and TRBJ1-5, reads DGGITQSPKYLFRKEGQNVTLSCEQNLNHDAMYWYRQDPGQGLRLIYYSQIVNDFQKGDIAEGYSVSREKKESFPLTVTSAQKNPTAFYLCASCGRGLSNQPQHFGDGTRLSIL.